Following are 15 T cell receptor beta chains from one sample sequenced in a study of molecular identifiers for immune sequencing clone quantification. TCRdb independently ran MiXCR on the PCR reads; one entry per CDR3 protein. The sample includes about 97,000 distinct CDR3 sequences, around 30% of them seen just once. The sample comprised naive CD8+ T cells from blood, with Jurkat cell RNA spiked in. Subset reported: FACS-sorted CD8+CD4-CCR7+CD45RA+ naive T cells. These receptors originate from a human donor in good health. Some libraries in this study had Jurkat cell RNA spiked in.

A few counts support this clonotype. V and J are TRBV12-3 or TRBV12-4 and TRBJ2-3, with D possibly TRBD2 on 6 matching bases. There are 15 residues in the CDR3. V was cut by 3 bases and J by 4 bases, with 14 bases left in between. The DNA of the CDR3 is TGTGCCAGCAGTTTTCGCGGGGCCTCCGCAGATACGCAGTATTTT. This translates into CASSFRGASADTQYF.

Of note for this clonotype: Given the absence of the conserved phenylalanine or tryptophan at the CDR3 end, a read error is likely. The genes are TRBV6-2 or TRBV6-3 and TRBJ1-1; 7 bases agree with TRBD1. Looked up from germline, CDR1 is MNHEY and CDR2 is SVGEGT. The CDR3 totals 13 residues. The ends lost 8 bases at V and 4 bases at J; junction bases unmatched: 7. The CDR3 protein is CASLRAGGTEAFL. For the CDR3, the DNA is TGTGCCAGCCTCCGGGCAGGGGGCACTGAAGCTTTCCTT.

This clonotype has just a few counts. CDR3 protein: CASRPEKDPYEQYF. The CDR3, as DNA: TGTGCCAGCAGACCGGAAAAGGACCCCTACGAGCAGTACTTC. This chain joins TRBV28 and TRBJ2-7, with no clear D. This CDR3 comprises 14 residues. Germline V gene lookup returns CDR1 MDHEN and CDR2 SYDVKM. The V end was cut by 6 bases, the J end by 2 bases, with 14 bases between.

V gene TRBV28 combines with J gene TRBJ1-1; D remains ambiguous. The CDR3 runs 15 residues. In germline, CDR1 is MDHEN, CDR2 SYDVKM. The ends were cut back, 0 bases at V and 3 bases at J, with 11 bases in the middle. The CDR3 reads CASSLWAVWDTEAFF. CDR3 sequence (DNA): TGTGCCAGCAGTTTATGGGCAGTATGGGACACTGAAGCTTTCTTT.

The chain employs TRBV10-1 and TRBJ2-3; TRBD2 might be the D (5 bases). This CDR3 spans 15 amino acids. The V and J ends lost 4 bases and 2 bases respectively, with 13 bases between them. Germline CDR1 and CDR2: WNHNN and SYGVQD (reference sequence). Here the CDR3 reads CASSALFRDTDTQYF. The DNA for the CDR3 is TGCGCCAGCAGTGCCCTTTTCCGGGACACAGATACGCAGTATTTT.

This clonotype was observed many times. The chain uses TRBV4-3 and TRBJ2-5; unclear D gene. V lost 2 bases, J lost 1 base, and 8 bases lay in between. Looked up from germline, CDR1 is LGHNA and CDR2 is YSLEER. The CDR3 has 14 residues. The CDR3 spells CASSQFRLQETQYF. The CDR3 DNA reads TGCGCCAGCAGCCAATTTCGCCTCCAAGAGACCCAGTACTTC.

This clonotype was counted a few times. The genes are TRBV16 and TRBJ2-7; D gene uncertain. With 0 bases removed from V and 3 bases from J, the gap between germline ends came to 3 bases. Germline loops: CDR1 KGHSY, CDR2 FQNENV. The CDR3 runs 12 residues. This CDR3 is CASSQSGYEQYF. The CDR3 DNA reads as TGTGCCAGCAGCCAATCGGGCTACGAGCAGTACTTC.

J is TRBJ2-2 and V is TRBV9; the D gene could be TRBD1 or TRBD2 (5 bases each). Germline V gives CDR1 SGDLS, CDR2 YYNGEE. The CDR3 contains 17 residues. V lost 4 bases and J 6 bases, leaving 22 bases between the germline ends. CDR3 sequence (DNA): TGTGCCAGCAGCCCAACCGGCCAGGGACCTAACTCCGGGGAGCTGTTTTTT. Protein: CASSPTGQGPNSGELFF.

For this clonotype: Lacking the conserved final phenylalanine or tryptophan, this CDR3 likely reflects a read error. This chain links TRBV11-2 with TRBJ1-6; D remains unclear. The V gene lost 4 bases and the J gene lost 9 bases, with 4 bases spanning the gap. The CDR3 consists of 11 residues. Germline V gives CDR1 SGHAT, CDR2 FQNNGV. Written as DNA, the CDR3 is TGTGCCAGCAGCTCAGGTTCACCCCTCCACATT. It yields the protein CASSSGSPLHI.

The rearrangement joins TRBV7-8 to TRBJ2-7; TRBD2 matches 7 bases. J was trimmed by 4 bases and V by 5 bases; bases with no gene match: 5. CDR3 size: 13 residues. The V gene's germline CDR1 is SGHVS and CDR2 FQNEAQ. In DNA, the CDR3 is TGTGCCAGCAGCGGACGGGGGGTGTACGAGCAGTACTTC. This encodes CASSGRGVYEQYF.

J is TRBJ2-3 and V is TRBV19, with D perhaps being TRBD1 or TRBD2 (5 bases each). The CDR3 sequence is 15 residues long. Between the trimmed V and J ends, which lost 5 bases and 4 bases, there was a span of 16 bases. The germline CDR1 and CDR2 sequences are LNHDA and SQIVND (reference sequence). Here the CDR3 DNA reads TGTGCCAGTAGTTGGGGCGGAGGTGCTTCAGATACGCAGTATTTT. Encoded protein: CASSWGGGASDTQYF.

This clonotype was recorded many times. The rearrangement uses TRBV5-6 and TRBJ2-3, with D perhaps given as TRBD1 or TRBD2 (5 bases each). This CDR3 is built from 16 residues. CDR1 is SGHDT and CDR2 is YYEEEE in the germline V gene. Trimming cost V 4 bases and J 4 bases, with 19 bases left between them. CDR3 coding DNA: TGTGCCAGCAGCCTGGGCGTGGGGGAGCCGGCAGATACGCAGTATTTT. This gives the protein CASSLGVGEPADTQYF.

The table lists this clonotype with a count of one. This may arise from a read error, as a much more abundant clone is one base away. The rearrangement joins TRBV7-6 to TRBJ2-3; 9 nucleotides line up with TRBD2. This CDR3 contains 15 residues. J was trimmed by 5 bases and V by 5 bases; bases with no gene match: 8. CDR1 is SGHVS and CDR2 is FNYEAQ in the germline V gene. The CDR3 region has the DNA TGTGCCAGCAGCAATCTAGCGGGAATCGAAGATACGCAGTATTTT. Translating gives CASSNLAGIEDTQYF.

This clonotype was recorded once. One base away lies a much larger clone, so this may be a sequencing read error. This sequence joins TRBV28 and TRBJ2-1; D possibly uses TRBD1 or TRBD2 (5 bases each). The germline V gene has CDR1 MDHEN and CDR2 SYDVKM. The CDR3 contains 15 residues. DNA of the CDR3: TGTGCCAGCAGTTACCTGGGACCGAACTACAAAGAGCAGTTCTTC. This sequence encodes CASSYLGPNYKEQFF.

The sample holds a few counts of this clonotype. The rearrangement uses TRBV7-3 and TRBJ2-2; D is undetermined. Germline lookup yields CDR1 SGHTA and CDR2 FQGTGA. There are 11 residues in the CDR3. Trimming left V 5 bases short and J 4 bases short, with 2 bases between. Written as DNA, the CDR3 is TGTGCCAGCAGCATCACCGGGGAGCTGTTTTTT. Its protein is CASSITGELFF. Filled out from reference TRBV7-3 and TRBJ2-2, the complete variable domain reads GAGVSQTPSNKVTEKGKYVELRCDPISGHTALYWYRQSLGQGPEFLIYFQGTGAADDSGLPNDRFFAVRPEGSVSTLKIQRTERGDSAVYLCASSITGELFFGEGSRLTVL.